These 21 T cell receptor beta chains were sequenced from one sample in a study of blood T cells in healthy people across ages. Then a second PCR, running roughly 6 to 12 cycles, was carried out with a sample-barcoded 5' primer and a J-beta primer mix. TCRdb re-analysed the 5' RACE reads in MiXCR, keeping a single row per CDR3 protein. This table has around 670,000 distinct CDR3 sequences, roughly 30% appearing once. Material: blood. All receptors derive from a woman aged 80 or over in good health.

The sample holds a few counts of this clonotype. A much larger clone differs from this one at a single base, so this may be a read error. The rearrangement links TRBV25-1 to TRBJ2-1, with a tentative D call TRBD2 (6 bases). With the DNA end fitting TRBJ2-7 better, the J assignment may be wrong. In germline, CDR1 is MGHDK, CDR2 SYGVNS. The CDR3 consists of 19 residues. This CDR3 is CASSEWGSGAAGSYNEQYF. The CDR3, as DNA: TGTGCCAGCAGTGAATGGGGTAGTGGGGCAGCGGGCTCCTACAATGAGCAGTACTTC.

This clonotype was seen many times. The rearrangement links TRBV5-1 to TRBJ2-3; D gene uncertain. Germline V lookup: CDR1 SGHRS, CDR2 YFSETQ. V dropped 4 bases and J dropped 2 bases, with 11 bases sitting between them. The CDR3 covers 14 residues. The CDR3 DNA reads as TGCGCCAGCAGCCGGTCGCAGTTCACAGATACGCAGTATTTT. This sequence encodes CASSRSQFTDTQYF.

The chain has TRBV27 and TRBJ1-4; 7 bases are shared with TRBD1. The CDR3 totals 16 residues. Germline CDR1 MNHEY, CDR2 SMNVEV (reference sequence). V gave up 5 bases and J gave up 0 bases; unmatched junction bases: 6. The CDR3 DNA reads TGTGCCAGCAGTGCAAGACAGGGATCAACTAATGAAAAACTGTTTTTT. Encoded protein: CASSARQGSTNEKLFF.

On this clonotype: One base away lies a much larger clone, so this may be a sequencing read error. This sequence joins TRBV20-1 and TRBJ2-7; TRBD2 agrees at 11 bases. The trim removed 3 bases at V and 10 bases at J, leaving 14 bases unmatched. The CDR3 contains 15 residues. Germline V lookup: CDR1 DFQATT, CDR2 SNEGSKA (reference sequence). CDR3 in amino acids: CSASPSGGRGEIQYF. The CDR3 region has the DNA TGCAGTGCTAGCCCTAGCGGGGGGCGGGGGGAGATCCAGTACTTC.

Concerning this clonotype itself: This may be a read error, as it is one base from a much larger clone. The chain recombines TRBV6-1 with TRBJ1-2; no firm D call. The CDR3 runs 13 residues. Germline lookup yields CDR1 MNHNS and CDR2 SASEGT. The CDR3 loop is CTSSAGSAYGYTF. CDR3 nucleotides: TGTACCAGCAGTGCCGGCAGTGCCTATGGCTACACCTTC.

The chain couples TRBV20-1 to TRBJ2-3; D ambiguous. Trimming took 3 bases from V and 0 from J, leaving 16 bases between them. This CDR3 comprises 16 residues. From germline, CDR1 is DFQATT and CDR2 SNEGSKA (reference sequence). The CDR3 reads CSASPTRRLSTDTQYF. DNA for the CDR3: TGCAGTGCTAGCCCTACAAGGAGACTTAGCACAGATACGCAGTATTTT.

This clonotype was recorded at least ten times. The CDR3 coding sequence is TGTGCCAGCAGTTTAGAAGCGGGCTCTGGCTACACCTTC. Translation gives CASSLEAGSGYTF. The rearrangement joins TRBV12-3 or TRBV12-4 to TRBJ1-2; D not resolved. The CDR3 consists of 13 residues. V gave up 1 base and J gave up 7 bases, with 10 bases separating them.

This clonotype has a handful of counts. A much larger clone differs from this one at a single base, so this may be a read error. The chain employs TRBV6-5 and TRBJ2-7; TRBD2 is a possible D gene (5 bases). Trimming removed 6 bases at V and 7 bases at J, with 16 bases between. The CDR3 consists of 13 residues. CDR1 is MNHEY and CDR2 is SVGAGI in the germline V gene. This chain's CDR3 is CASSQSGSNEQYF. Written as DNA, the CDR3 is TGTGCCAGCAGCCAATCGGGGAGCAATGAGCAGTACTTC.

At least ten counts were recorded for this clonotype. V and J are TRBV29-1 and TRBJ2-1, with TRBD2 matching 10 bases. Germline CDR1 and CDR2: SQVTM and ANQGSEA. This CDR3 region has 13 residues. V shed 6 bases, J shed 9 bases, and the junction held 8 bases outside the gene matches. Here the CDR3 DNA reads TGCAGCGTGTCTAGCGGGGGAGGGATTGAGCAGTTCTTC. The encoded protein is CSVSSGGGIEQFF.

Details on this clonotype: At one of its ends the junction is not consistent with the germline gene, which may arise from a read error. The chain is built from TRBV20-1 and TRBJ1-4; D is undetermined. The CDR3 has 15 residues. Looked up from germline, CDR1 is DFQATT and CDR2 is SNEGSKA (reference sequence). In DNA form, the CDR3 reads TGCAGTGCTACCCAGCCGGCTGCAACTAATGAAAAACGGTTTTTT. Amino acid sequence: CSATQPAATNEKRFF.

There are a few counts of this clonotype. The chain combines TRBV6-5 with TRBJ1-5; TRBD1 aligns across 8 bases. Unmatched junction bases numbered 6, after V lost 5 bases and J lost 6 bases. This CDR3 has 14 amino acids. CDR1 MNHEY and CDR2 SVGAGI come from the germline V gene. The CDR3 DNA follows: TGTGCCAGCAGTAAACAGGGGGGAGTTCAGCCCCAGCATTTT. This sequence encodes CASSKQGGVQPQHF.

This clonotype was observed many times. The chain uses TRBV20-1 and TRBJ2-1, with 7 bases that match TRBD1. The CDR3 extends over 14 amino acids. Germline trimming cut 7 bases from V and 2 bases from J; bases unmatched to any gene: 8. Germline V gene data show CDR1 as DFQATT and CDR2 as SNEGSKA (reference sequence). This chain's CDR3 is CSVFSDRTYNEQFF. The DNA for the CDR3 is TGCAGTGTCTTCTCGGACAGGACCTACAATGAGCAGTTCTTC.

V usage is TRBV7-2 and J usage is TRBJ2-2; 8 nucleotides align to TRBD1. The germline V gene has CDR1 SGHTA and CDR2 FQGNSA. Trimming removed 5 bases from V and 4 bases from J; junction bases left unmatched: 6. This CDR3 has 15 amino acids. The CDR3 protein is CTSSRRQGSTGELFF. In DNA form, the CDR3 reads TGTACCAGCAGCCGACGACAGGGGAGCACCGGGGAGCTGTTTTTT.

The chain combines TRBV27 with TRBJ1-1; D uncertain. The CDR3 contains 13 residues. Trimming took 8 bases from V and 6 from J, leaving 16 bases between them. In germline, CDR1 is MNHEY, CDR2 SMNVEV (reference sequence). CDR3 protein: CASARAGSAEAFF. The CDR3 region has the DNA TGTGCCAGCGCCCGGGCAGGCAGCGCTGAAGCTTTCTTT.

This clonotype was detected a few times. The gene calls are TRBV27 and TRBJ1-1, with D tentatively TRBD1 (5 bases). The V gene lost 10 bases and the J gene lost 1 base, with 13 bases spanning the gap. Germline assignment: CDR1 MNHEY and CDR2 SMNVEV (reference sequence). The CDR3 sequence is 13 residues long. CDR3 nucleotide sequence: TGTGCCACCCAGGGAGCGGCGAACACTGAAGCTTTCTTT. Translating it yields CATQGAANTEAFF.

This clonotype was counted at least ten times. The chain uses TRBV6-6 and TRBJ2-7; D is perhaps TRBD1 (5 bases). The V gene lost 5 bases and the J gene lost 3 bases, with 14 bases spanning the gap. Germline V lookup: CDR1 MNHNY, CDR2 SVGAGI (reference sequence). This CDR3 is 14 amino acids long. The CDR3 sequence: CASSALPGHYEQYF. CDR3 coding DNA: TGTGCCAGCAGTGCTCTCCCCGGACACTACGAGCAGTACTTC.

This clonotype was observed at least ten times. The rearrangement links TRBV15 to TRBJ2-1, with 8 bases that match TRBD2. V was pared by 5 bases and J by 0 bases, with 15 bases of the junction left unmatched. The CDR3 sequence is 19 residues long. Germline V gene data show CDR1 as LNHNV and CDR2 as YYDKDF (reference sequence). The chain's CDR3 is CATSLGRGVISSSYNEQFF. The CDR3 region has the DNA TGTGCCACCAGCCTTGGGCGGGGGGTCATAAGTAGCTCCTACAATGAGCAGTTCTTC. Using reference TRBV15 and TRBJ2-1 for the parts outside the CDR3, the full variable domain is DAMVIQNPRYQVTQFGKPVTLSCSQTLNHNVMYWYQQKSSQAPKLLFHYYDKDFNNEADTPDNFQSRRPNTSFCFLDIRSPGLGDTAMYLCATSLGRGVISSSYNEQFFGPGTRLTVL.

The CDR3 nucleotides read TGTGCCAGCAGTTCCCGGACAGGGCCCACAGATACGCAGTATTTT. Protein product: CASSSRTGPTDTQYF. The chain joins TRBV12-3 or TRBV12-4 to TRBJ2-3, with TRBD1 identical over 8 bases. Germline trimming cut 4 bases from V and 2 bases from J; bases unmatched to any gene: 5. The length of the CDR3 is 15 residues.

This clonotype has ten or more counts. The CDR3 is CASSPSGRDRGGSGYTF. The CDR3 bases are TGTGCCAGCTCACCCTCGGGACGCGACAGGGGAGGATCTGGCTACACCTTC. The rearrangement joins TRBV18 to TRBJ1-2; 8 bases are a match to TRBD1. J was trimmed by 7 bases and V by 3 bases; bases with no gene match: 16. CDR1 is KGHSH and CDR2 is LQKENI in the germline V gene. This CDR3 contains 17 residues.

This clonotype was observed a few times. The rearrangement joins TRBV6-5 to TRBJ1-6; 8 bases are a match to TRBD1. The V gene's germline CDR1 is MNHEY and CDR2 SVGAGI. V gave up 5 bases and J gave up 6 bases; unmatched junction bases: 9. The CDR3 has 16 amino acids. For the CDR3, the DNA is TGTGCCAGCAGTAAATTTGGACAGGGAAGTAATTCACCCCTCCACTTT. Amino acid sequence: CASSKFGQGSNSPLHF.

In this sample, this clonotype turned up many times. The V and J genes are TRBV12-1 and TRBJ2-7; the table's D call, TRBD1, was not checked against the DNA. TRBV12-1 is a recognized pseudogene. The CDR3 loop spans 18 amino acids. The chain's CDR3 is CASSHPSPDRGRTYEQYF. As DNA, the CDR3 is TGTGCCAGCAGCCACCCCTCACCCGACAGGGGGAGGACCTACGAGCAGTACTTC.